The subject of this entry is one T cell receptor (beta chain). Antigen unknown. This record comes from a study of cytomegalovirus exposure and HLA in healthy donors. Overall study: The approximately 120 validation repertoires were reported in a later analysis to have been generated on the same platform as the approximately 700 first-cohort repertoires. Points from the study as a whole: CMV antigen specificity was confirmed in vitro for a few CMV-associated chains.

The study drew the donors from its approximately 110-subject validation cohort, separate from the roughly 700-subject first cohort. V was trimmed by 3 bases and J by 4 bases, leaving 19 bases between them. CDR3 length: 16 amino acids. The germline V gene encodes CDR1 MGHRA and CDR2 YSYEKL. The repertoire was sequenced with immunoSEQ multiplex PCR; TCRdb's copy has only in-frame clones and lacks some. Here the sample spans 55,000 to 80,000 clones, 95% being singletons. This sequence originates from a woman between 18 and 29 years old in good health and CMV-seropositive. Input material: PBMCs. The chain links TRBV4-1 to TRBJ2-7, with a possible D match to TRBD2 (5 bases). This CDR3 reads CASSQPTRTDSYEQYF. The CDR3 bases are TGCGCCAGCAGCCAGCCTACTAGGACCGATTCTTACGAGCAGTACTTC.